This T cell receptor beta chain was identified during a study of blood T cell repertoires in COVID-19. Repertoires were generated with immunoSEQ multiplex PCR, while TCRdb's copy carries only in-frame clones and drops some. The data show over 30,000 clones, about 91% seen once. Germline CDR1 is SGHTA and CDR2 is FQGNSA. The V end was cut by 5 bases, the J end by 8 bases, with 21 bases between. This CDR3 spans 15 amino acids. V and J are TRBV7-2 and TRBJ1-2; unclear D gene. The origin of this receptor is a woman aged 70-85 years with active COVID-19. Specimen: peripheral blood. This chain's CDR3 is CASSAYTPRSAGYTF. The DNA of the CDR3 is TGTGCCAGCAGCGCGTATACCCCTCGTTCCGCCGGCTACACCTTC.